Below, 5 T cell receptor beta chains from the same sample are listed, as sequenced in a study of prognosis after radiotherapy for stage I lung cancer. Genomic DNA served as the source from which two-round multiplex PCR generated TCR beta CDR3 amplicons. The use of primers specific to each TRBV and TRBJ gene characterized first-round PCR. TCRdb called the multiplex PCR reads again in MiXCR, with one record for every CDR3 protein. The data hold 20,000 or so distinct CDR3 sequences, with approximately 25% observed a single time. The material sequenced was PBMCs, taken before or after stereotactic body radiation therapy (not recorded which). These receptors were taken from a donor over 45 with non-small cell lung cancer.

This clonotype was seen many times. The V and J genes are TRBV20-1 and TRBJ1-1; D unresolved. V was cut by 2 bases and J by 4 bases, with 8 bases left in between. CDR3 length equals 12 residues. Germline values: CDR1 DFQATT, CDR2 SNEGSKA (reference sequence). This CDR3 reads CSARWSPTEAFF. CDR3 DNA sequence: TGCAGTGCTAGATGGTCCCCCACTGAAGCTTTCTTT.

This clonotype was recorded at least ten times. The J gene is TRBJ1-3, the V gene TRBV5-1, with D perhaps TRBD1 (6 bases). V lost 4 bases and J lost 1, with 24 bases in between. There are 19 residues in the CDR3. CDR1 is SGHRS, CDR2 YFSETQ, per germline. In DNA form, the CDR3 reads TGCGCCAGCAGCCCACTCCTGGGACACGGAGAAGTGTCTGGAAACACCATATATTTT. Translation gives CASSPLLGHGEVSGNTIYF.

This clonotype was observed many times. This sequence joins TRBV6-2 or TRBV6-3 and TRBJ2-7; the match to TRBD2 covers 11 bases. Germline CDR1 MNHEY, CDR2 SVGEGT. J lost 6 bases, V lost 0 bases, and 4 bases had no gene match. The CDR3 spans 15 residues. The chain's CDR3 is CASSYSLAGGSEQYF. The CDR3 DNA reads as TGTGCCAGCAGTTACTCTTTAGCGGGAGGGAGCGAGCAGTACTTC.

This clonotype was detected a few times. A much more abundant neighbour one base away suggests this may be a read error. CDR3 amino acids: CASSQGTGGSASF. The CDR3, as DNA: TGCGCCAGCAGCCAAGGGACAGGGGGGTCAGCTTCCTTT. This chain links TRBV4-3 with TRBJ1-1; 10 bases are a match to TRBD1. CDR3 length: 13 amino acids. Germline V gene sequence: CDR1 LGHNA, CDR2 YSLEER.

This clonotype was seen ten or more times. The rearrangement uses TRBV28 and TRBJ2-1, with 11 bases identical to TRBD1. The CDR3 length is 14 residues. The V segment lost 9 bases and the J segment 8 bases; nucleotides outside the gene matches: 9. Germline V gene lookup returns CDR1 MDHEN and CDR2 SYDVKM. DNA for the CDR3: TGTGCCAGTGACCCCGGGACAGGGGGGGATGAGCAGTTCTTC. Amino acids: CASDPGTGGDEQFF.